This passage covers 11 T cell receptor beta chains from one sample sequenced in a study of blood T cell repertoires in COVID-19. The protocol was immunoSEQ multiplex PCR, while the TCRdb copy is restricted to in-frame clones and leaves out a portion. The table includes some 330,000 clones, roughly four fifths detected once. The specimen sequenced was PBMCs or T cells enriched from blood (not recorded which). The receptors come from a woman aged 45-59 years who had recovered from COVID-19.

The chain combines TRBV4-3 with TRBJ1-2; TRBD1 matches at 7 bases. J lost 6 bases, V lost 1 base, and 8 bases had no gene match. The length of the CDR3 is 15 residues. The germline gives CDR1 LGHNA, CDR2 YSLEER. The CDR3 reads CASSQGARDSDGYTF. In DNA form, the CDR3 reads TGCGCCAGCAGCCAAGGGGCCCGGGACAGCGATGGCTACACCTTC.

This clone was detected only a few times. The V gene is TRBV3-1 (or the pseudogene TRBV3-2), the J gene TRBJ2-2; D possibly corresponds to TRBD2 (6 bases). V lost 2 bases, J lost 5 bases, and 12 bases lay in between. Germline V lookup: CDR1 LGHDT, CDR2 YNNKEL (reference sequence). The CDR3 runs 15 residues. Here the CDR3 reads CASSQYAGSTGELFF. The CDR3 coding sequence is TGTGCCAGCAGCCAATATGCCGGGAGTACCGGGGAGCTGTTTTTT.

The rearrangement links TRBV9 to TRBJ2-7, with TRBD1 identical over 9 bases. This CDR3 is built from 17 residues. Trimming took 0 bases from V and 7 from J; bases not matched to a gene: 14. Germline V CDR1 and CDR2: SGDLS, YYNGEE. For the CDR3, the DNA is TGTGCCAGCAGCGTAGGGGGTGCACAGGGGGCGAATCGGGAGCAGTACTTC. As protein: CASSVGGAQGANREQYF.

This chain links TRBV6-5 with TRBJ2-3, with D perhaps matching TRBD1 (6 bases). The CDR3 extends over 14 amino acids. V dropped 5 bases and J dropped 1 base, with 10 bases sitting between them. Germline loops: CDR1 MNHEY, CDR2 SVGAGI. The chain's CDR3 is CASSHRTGTDTQYF. The CDR3 coding sequence is TGTGCCAGCAGTCATAGGACAGGCACAGATACGCAGTATTTT.

The J gene is TRBJ1-2, the V gene TRBV21-1; whether TRBD1, the table's D call, matches the DNA was not checked. TRBV21-1 is given as a pseudogene. This CDR3 has 15 residues. The DNA for the CDR3 is TGTGCCAGCACCATGTTTAGGGACAGGCGTTATGGCTACACCTTC. Its protein product is CASTMFRDRRYGYTF.

The V gene is TRBV12-5, the J gene TRBJ1-6, with a tentative D call TRBD1 (5 bases). This CDR3 comprises 13 residues. Deletions cut 6 bases from V and 6 bases from J, with 9 bases between. Germline CDR1 is LGHNT and CDR2 is FRNRAP. CDR3: CASGVGGNSPLHF. The CDR3 region has the DNA TGTGCTAGTGGGGTGGGGGGTAATTCACCCCTCCACTTT.

The rearrangement uses TRBV11-2 and TRBJ1-1; D remains ambiguous. Trimming left V 6 bases short and J 1 base short, with 9 bases between. The CDR3 has 13 amino acids. The germline V gene encodes CDR1 SGHAT and CDR2 FQNNGV. CDR3 protein: CASRISGNTEAFF. The CDR3 DNA reads as TGTGCCAGCAGGATCTCGGGGAACACTGAAGCTTTCTTT.

This clone was recorded a few times. The chain has TRBV18 and TRBJ1-3; tentatively, D is TRBD1 (6 bases). Germline values: CDR1 KGHSH, CDR2 LQKENI. The V gene lost 2 bases and the J gene lost 0 bases, with 14 bases spanning the gap. The CDR3 covers 17 residues. Here the CDR3 DNA reads TGTGCCAGCTCACCAGCGGCAGGGGTCATCTCTGGAAACACCATATATTTT. Translated: CASSPAAGVISGNTIYF.

The rearrangement uses TRBV12-3 or TRBV12-4 and TRBJ1-1; no firm D call. Trimming pared 5 bases from V and 3 bases from J, leaving 4 bases between. The CDR3 extends over 11 amino acids. CDR3 sequence (DNA): TGTGCCAGCAGTCCGGACACTGAAGCTTTCTTT. Its protein is CASSPDTEAFF.

The V gene is TRBV30, the J gene TRBJ1-1; D may be TRBD1 (6 bases). The V end lost 3 bases, the J end lost 4 bases, and 9 bases lay between the germline ends. The CDR3 consists of 12 residues. Germline V gives CDR1 GTSNPN, CDR2 SVGIG (reference sequence). The CDR3 spells CAWRNRVTEAFF. The CDR3 DNA follows: TGTGCCTGGAGAAACAGGGTCACTGAAGCTTTCTTT.

Turning to this clone: This same CDR3 is encoded by further DNA sequences in the sample. The chain employs TRBV18 and TRBJ2-1; TRBD1 matches at 10 bases. The V segment lost 3 bases and the J segment 8 bases; nucleotides outside the gene matches: 4. CDR1 KGHSH and CDR2 LQKENI come from the germline V gene. The CDR3 contains 14 residues. CDR3 protein: CASSPLTGGDEQFF. The DNA for the CDR3 is TGTGCCAGCTCACCGCTGACAGGGGGCGATGAGCAGTTCTTC.